This T cell receptor (beta chain) stems from a study of Ad26.COV2.S vaccination and SARS-CoV-2 variants. Germline trimming cut 4 bases from V and 4 bases from J; bases unmatched to any gene: 7. The CDR3 has 17 residues. CDR1 and CDR2 (germline): SGHTS, YDEGEE. A remark on this clone: The antigen is not known.

The study, taken as a whole, reports: An underestimation of total T cell responses may have resulted from the TCR breadth and depth analyses.

Documented treatment: some 20 received Ad26.COV2.S at low or high dose, single or two shots; about 5 received placebo; per-sample allocation not given. Day 63 after the first vaccine or placebo injection was the time point for sampling. In the vaccine, an Ad26 vector expressed the SARS-CoV-2 spike of the Wuhan strain. Repertoires were generated with immunoSEQ multiplex PCR, while TCRdb's copy carries only in-frame clones and drops some. The profile shows 360,000 or so clones, over 75% of them singletons. This specimen consisted of peripheral blood, obtained in a trial of Ad26.COV2.S vaccine versus placebo. The chain links TRBV5-8 to TRBJ2-5, with 16 positions matching TRBD2. This sequence originates from a person aged 18 to 59 who received the Ad26.COV2.S COVID-19 vaccine or a placebo. CDR3 in amino acids: CASSRGTSGRAGETQYF. CDR3 nucleotide sequence: TGTGCCAGCAGCCGTGGGACTAGCGGGAGGGCCGGAGAGACCCAGTACTTC.